One and the same sample provided the 20 T cell receptor beta chains below, sequenced in a study of blood T cell repertoires in COVID-19. The protocol was immunoSEQ multiplex PCR, while the TCRdb copy is restricted to in-frame clones and leaves out a portion. Of approximately 170,000 clones in the sample, 88% were seen once. The sequencing sample was made of peripheral blood. The receptors come from a man aged 50-59 years who had recovered from COVID-19.

The chain carries TRBV6-2 or TRBV6-3 and TRBJ2-3; 9 bases line up with TRBD2. Germline CDR1 and CDR2: MNHEY and SVGEGT. V was pared by 3 bases and J by 4 bases, with 8 bases of the junction left unmatched. This CDR3 is built from 16 residues. The CDR3 loop reads CASSYPRAGGPDTQYF. The CDR3 region has the DNA TGTGCCAGCAGTTATCCCCGGGCGGGGGGGCCAGATACGCAGTATTTT.

This clone was observed once. J is TRBJ2-3 and V is TRBV9; 7 nucleotides agree with TRBD2. This CDR3 spans 14 amino acids. The junction had 8 bases not matched to a gene; V was cut back by 3 bases and J by 7 bases. Germline CDR1 SGDLS, CDR2 YYNGEE. CDR3 loop: CASSAGSGGNTQYF. In DNA, the CDR3 is TGTGCCAGCAGCGCCGGCTCGGGGGGAAATACGCAGTATTTT.

The chain uses TRBV5-8 and TRBJ1-5; 8 nucleotides agree with TRBD1. CDR1 and CDR2 from the germline V gene are SGHTS and YDEGEE. The V and J ends lost 2 bases and 4 bases, in that order; junction bases with no gene match: 5. The length of the CDR3 is 15 residues. The CDR3 region is CASSFGRGQNQPQHF. The CDR3 DNA reads TGTGCCAGCAGCTTCGGCAGGGGGCAGAATCAGCCCCAGCATTTT.

This clone showed up just a few times. The chain has TRBV27 and TRBJ1-3, with D possibly being TRBD1 (5 bases). Germline V CDR1 and CDR2: MNHEY, SMNVEV (reference sequence). The V gene lost 5 bases and the J gene lost 2 bases, with 16 bases spanning the gap. This CDR3 has 16 residues. CDR3 protein: CASSPRRAFAGNTIYF. The CDR3 DNA reads as TGTGCCAGCAGTCCCCGCAGGGCGTTTGCTGGAAACACCATATATTTT.

This sequence joins TRBV12-5 and TRBJ1-4, with 8 bases identical to TRBD1. Germline values: CDR1 LGHNT, CDR2 FRNRAP. The CDR3 is 16 amino acids. The J segment lost 8 bases and the V segment lost 1 base, leaving 9 bases of the junction unmatched. CDR3 DNA: TGTGCTAGTGGTTTGGCTTCCGGGACAGGCCACGAAAAACTGTTTTTT. Its translation: CASGLASGTGHEKLFF.

The chain joins TRBV6-5 to TRBJ2-7, with 8 positions matching TRBD1. This CDR3 comprises 13 residues. J lost 5 bases, V lost 7 bases, and 7 bases had no gene match. CDR1 and CDR2 from the germline V gene are MNHEY and SVGAGI. The CDR3 DNA is TGTGCCAGCAAGCGGACAGGGACCCACGAGCAGTACTTC. It encodes CASKRTGTHEQYF.

This clone was counted between two and nine times. J is TRBJ1-2 and V is TRBV7-2; D not certain. CDR3 length: 11 residues. V lost 3 bases and J 5 bases, leaving 4 bases between the germline ends. Germline values: CDR1 SGHTA, CDR2 FQGNSA. The CDR3 DNA sequence: TGTGCCAGCAGCTTGGAGTATGGCTACACCTTC. Protein sequence: CASSLEYGYTF. The whole variable domain, remainder taken from reference TRBV7-2 and TRBJ1-2, is GAGVSQSPSNKVTEKGKDVELRCDPISGHTALYWYRQSLGQGLEFLIYFQGNSAPDKSGLPSDRFSAERTGGSVSTLTIQRTQQEDSAVYLCASSLEYGYTFGSGTRLTVV.

This chain links TRBV12-3 or TRBV12-4 with TRBJ1-2; D is unclear. This CDR3 is 13 amino acids long. Trimming cost V 3 bases and J 2 bases, with 7 bases left between them. The CDR3 bases are TGTGCCAGCAGTTTGGAGGTAAACTATGGCTACACCTTC. Its translation is CASSLEVNYGYTF.

This chain uses TRBV4-1 with TRBJ2-7; 10 positions match TRBD1. The CDR3 consists of 14 residues. Germline V gene sequence: CDR1 MGHRA, CDR2 YSYEKL. The trim removed 3 bases at V and 3 bases at J, leaving 2 bases unmatched. This CDR3 is CASSQGQGSYEQYF. In DNA, the CDR3 is TGCGCCAGCAGCCAGGGACAGGGGAGCTACGAGCAGTACTTC.

The chain combines TRBV5-1 with TRBJ1-4, with D tentatively TRBD1 (6 bases). Trimming cost V 4 bases and J 5 bases, with 15 bases left between them. The CDR3 spans 15 residues. The germline CDR1 and CDR2 sequences are SGHRS and YFSETQ. The CDR3 nucleotides read TGCGCCAGCAGCACTCGACAGGCCCCCAATGAAAAACTGTTTTTT. This sequence encodes CASSTRQAPNEKLFF.

This chain uses TRBV9 with TRBJ2-3; 9 bases match TRBD2. J gave up 4 bases and V 3 bases, and 9 bases lay outside the gene matches. This CDR3 contains 16 residues. CDR1 and CDR2 from the germline V gene are SGDLS and YYNGEE. CDR3 sequence: CASSADSGGYADTQYF. The CDR3 bases are TGTGCCAGCAGCGCGGATAGCGGGGGTTATGCAGATACGCAGTATTTT.

This clone showed up just once. The chain recombines TRBV6-5 with TRBJ1-1, with TRBD1 identical over 7 bases. J lost 5 bases, V lost 0 bases, and 6 bases had no gene match. This CDR3 has 15 residues. Germline CDR1 MNHEY, CDR2 SVGAGI. Written as DNA, the CDR3 is TGTGCCAGCAGTTACTCGGGCAGGGGGGAAACTGAAGCTTTCTTT. Translated: CASSYSGRGETEAFF.

V usage is TRBV10-1 and J usage is TRBJ2-2, with D possibly matching TRBD1 (6 bases). CDR1 WNHNN and CDR2 SYGVQD come from the germline V gene (reference sequence). The CDR3 is 15 amino acids. V lost 6 bases, J lost 1 base, and 12 bases lay in between. CDR3 sequence: CASSGDRQNTGELFF. The DNA of the CDR3 is TGCGCCAGCAGCGGTGACAGGCAGAACACCGGGGAGCTGTTTTTT.

The V gene is TRBV21-1, the J gene TRBJ1-3; TRBD1 is taken as the D call from the table, unchecked against the DNA. TRBV21-1 is tagged as a pseudogene. The CDR3 extends over 15 amino acids. The CDR3 region has the DNA TGTGCCAGCACAAGGCAGGGGGCTGGTGGAAACACCATATATTTT. Protein product: CASTRQGAGGNTIYF.

The CDR3 loop reads CASSLVRGIGTQYF. In DNA, the CDR3 is TGTGCCAGCAGCTTGGTTAGGGGGATAGGGACCCAGTACTTC. The chain employs TRBV5-6 and TRBJ2-5, with TRBD1 as a possible D gene (6 bases). Trimming took 0 bases from V and 7 from J, leaving 13 bases between them. CDR3 length: 14 residues. From germline, CDR1 is SGHDT and CDR2 YYEEEE.

The chain carries TRBV11-3 and TRBJ2-7; D gene uncertain. Trimming stripped 1 base from V and 3 bases from J, with 10 bases between. Germline lookup yields CDR1 SGHNT and CDR2 YENEEA. The CDR3 is made up of 14 amino acids. The CDR3 reads CASSLGPEIYEQYF. The DNA for the CDR3 is TGTGCCAGCAGCTTAGGTCCAGAAATCTACGAGCAGTACTTC.

The chain employs TRBV5-6 and TRBJ2-2; possibly TRBD1 for D (6 bases). Trimming shortened V by 5 bases and J by 1 base, and 12 bases separated the two germline ends. This CDR3 comprises 15 residues. CDR1 SGHDT and CDR2 YYEEEE come from the germline V gene. CDR3 bases: TGTGCCAGCAGGATCGGGACACGGAACACCGGGGAGCTGTTTTTT. Its translation: CASRIGTRNTGELFF.

This sequence joins TRBV11-2 and TRBJ2-3; D possibly corresponds to TRBD2 (5 bases). This CDR3 spans 15 amino acids. Germline CDR1 SGHAT, CDR2 FQNNGV. V lost 5 bases to trimming and J lost 0 bases, with 12 bases between them. For the CDR3, the DNA is TGTGCCAGCAGCGTCAGGACTTCTAGCACAGATACGCAGTATTTT. The encoded protein is CASSVRTSSTDTQYF.

The chain uses TRBV12-5 and TRBJ2-3; 8 nucleotides match TRBD2. This CDR3 is built from 15 residues. J was trimmed by 1 base and V by 3 bases; bases with no gene match: 3. In germline, CDR1 is LGHNT, CDR2 FRNRAP. In nucleotides, the CDR3 is TGTGCTAGTGGTTTTGGGACTAGGGGCACAGATACGCAGTATTTT. Amino acid sequence: CASGFGTRGTDTQYF.

The chain uses TRBV2 and TRBJ1-6; D is perhaps TRBD1 (6 bases). The CDR3 length is 14 residues. In germline, CDR1 is SNHLY, CDR2 FYNNEI. The germline V and J ends were trimmed by 4 bases and 10 bases, with 14 bases remaining between them. The CDR3, as DNA: TGTGCCAGCAGTGGGGCCAGGGGAGGGTCACCCCTCCACTTT. It is translated as CASSGARGGSPLHF.